Shown below are 30 T cell receptor beta chains from a single sample sequenced in a study of T cells expressing NK-cell markers. Reanalyzing the 5' RACE reads, TCRdb keeps one entry per CDR3 protein, without DNA. The sample table includes fewer than 400,000 distinct CDR3 sequences. Sequencing used blood T cells: a sorted CD56 or NKG2C T cell subset, CD4+ or CD8+ T cells, or bulk PBMC T cells (not recorded which). These receptors came from a woman aged 45-65 years in good health.

This rearrangement joins TRBV14 to TRBJ1-4; the TCRdb D gene call, TRBD1, has no DNA to confirm it. The CDR3 spans 16 residues. Looked up from germline, CDR1 is SGHDN and CDR2 is FVKESK. CDR3 protein: CASSQMQRGMGEKLFF.

The rearrangement links TRBV30 to TRBJ2-3; TCRdb indicates TRBD1, and absent DNA this call remains unverified. CDR3 length equals 16 residues. CDR1 and CDR2 (germline): GTSNPN, SVGIG (reference sequence). The chain's CDR3 is CAWSETGGFGEDTQYF. Supplemented by reference TRBV30 and TRBJ2-3, the full variable domain reads SQTIHQWPATLVQPVGSPLSLECTVEGTSNPNLYWYRQAAGRGLQLLFYSVGIGQISSEVPQNLSASRPQDRQFILSSKKLLLSDSGFYLCAWSETGGFGEDTQYFGPGTRLTVL.

The chain couples TRBV4-1 to TRBJ2-7; the TCRdb call, TRBD1, lacks DNA for checking. In germline, CDR1 is MGHRA, CDR2 YSYEKL. The CDR3 has 14 amino acids. CDR3 region: CASSQEPTGVEQYF.

The chain recombines TRBV20-1 with TRBJ1-1. The CDR3 runs 12 residues. Germline lookup yields CDR1 DFQATT and CDR2 SNEGSKA (reference sequence). The CDR3 sequence is CSAAKSSSEAFF.

The V call is TRBV12-3 or TRBV12-4, the J call TRBJ2-1; TCRdb picks TRBD2, but there is no DNA to check that call. The CDR3 contains 17 residues. The CDR3 sequence: CASSPPTSGRNYNEQFF.

The chain's CDR3 is CASSQVSQRAGETQYF. This sequence joins TRBV4-1 and TRBJ2-5; TCRdb reports TRBD2, a call that lacks DNA to check it against. The germline gives CDR1 MGHRA, CDR2 YSYEKL. The CDR3 is 16 residues long.

The CDR3 sequence: CASSLVPDGGNYGYTF. The rearrangement uses TRBV6-2 or TRBV6-3 and TRBJ1-2. This CDR3 spans 16 amino acids. Germline lookup yields CDR1 MNHEY and CDR2 SVGEGT.

The CDR3: CATSDQLADTQYF. The V and J genes are TRBV24-1 and TRBJ2-3; TCRdb's D call of TRBD2 is untestable without DNA. The CDR3 totals 13 residues. CDR1 KGHDR and CDR2 SFDVKD come from the germline V gene.

The chain's CDR3 is CASSPPGRGMNTEAFF. The rearrangement links TRBV11-2 to TRBJ1-1; TCRdb designates TRBD1, a call that cannot be tested without DNA. The CDR3 runs 16 residues. The germline CDR1 and CDR2 sequences are SGHAT and FQNNGV.

This chain joins TRBV18 and TRBJ2-6. Germline CDR1 is KGHSH and CDR2 is LQKENI. The CDR3 spans 16 residues. CDR3 amino acids: CASSLRSGSGANVLTF. Together with reference TRBV18 and TRBJ2-6, the CDR3 gives the full variable domain: NAGVMQNPRHLVRRRGQEARLRCSPMKGHSHVYWYRQLPEEGLKFMVYLQKENIIDESGMPKERFSAEFPKEGPSILRIQQVVRGDSAAYFCASSLRSGSGANVLTFGAGSRLTVL.

The chain uses TRBV7-8 and TRBJ2-3; the TCRdb D gene call, TRBD1, has no DNA to confirm it. Germline values: CDR1 SGHVS, CDR2 FQNEAQ. The CDR3 consists of 16 residues. The CDR3 sequence is CASSLSSRANTDTQYF.

The V gene is TRBV7-2, the J gene TRBJ1-1. The CDR3 length is 12 residues. The V gene's germline CDR1 is SGHTA and CDR2 FQGNSA. This chain's CDR3 is CASSDLSYTAFF.

CDR3 protein: CASSEGPNYYGYTF. The V gene is TRBV2, the J gene TRBJ1-2. CDR1 and CDR2 from the germline V gene are SNHLY and FYNNEI. CDR3 length: 14 amino acids.

The CDR3: CSALGGQGETDTQYF. The gene calls are TRBV29-1 and TRBJ2-3; TCRdb's assignment of TRBD1 cannot be checked, as there is no DNA. CDR3 length: 15 residues. CDR1 is SQVTM, CDR2 ANQGSEA, per germline.

The chain has TRBV3-1 and TRBJ1-2; TCRdb's assignment of TRBD1 cannot be checked, as there is no DNA. Germline V gene data show CDR1 as LGHDT and CDR2 as YNNKEL (reference sequence). The CDR3 is 14 amino acids. The CDR3 sequence: CASSQRSQAYGYTF.

The gene calls are TRBV6-5 and TRBJ1-4; TCRdb picks TRBD1, but there is no DNA to check that call. Germline V lookup: CDR1 MNHEY, CDR2 SVGAGI. The CDR3 length is 19 residues. Here the CDR3 reads CASSRRPFRGQATNEKLFF.

The chain has TRBV10-3 and TRBJ2-3. CDR3 length equals 11 residues. CDR1 and CDR2 from the germline V gene are ENHRY and SYGVKD. The CDR3 reads CAIANTDTQYF.

V and J are TRBV27 and TRBJ1-2; the D call of TRBD1 rests on TCRdb alone, since no DNA is present to check it. The CDR3 spans 14 residues. Germline-derived CDR1 and CDR2 are MNHEY and SMNVEV (reference sequence). The CDR3 reads CASSFNPGPYGYTF.

The chain combines TRBV5-1 with TRBJ2-3. This CDR3 has 15 residues. CDR1 is SGHRS, CDR2 YFSETQ, per germline. This CDR3 reads CASSPRGTSGNTQYF.

The chain employs TRBV7-2 and TRBJ2-1; with no DNA, the TCRdb D assignment of TRBD2 cannot be verified. The V gene's germline CDR1 is SGHTA and CDR2 FQGNSA. This CDR3 spans 15 amino acids. CDR3 sequence reads: CASSGNVGLRDEQFF.

The V and J genes are TRBV5-1 and TRBJ2-5; TCRdb outputs TRBD2, but without DNA this stays unchecked. The CDR3 sequence is 16 residues long. The germline V gene encodes CDR1 SGHRS and CDR2 YFSETQ. CDR3 region: CASSFVTSGNGETQYF.

This chain uses TRBV7-9 with TRBJ2-1; TCRdb reports TRBD2, a call that lacks DNA to check it against. From germline, CDR1 is SEHNR and CDR2 FQNEAQ (reference sequence). CDR3 length: 17 amino acids. CDR3 in amino acids: CATQSPTSGRNYNEQFF.

This sequence joins TRBV4-2 and TRBJ2-3; lacking DNA, the TRBD2 call made by TCRdb goes unchecked. The germline gives CDR1 LGHNA, CDR2 YNFKEQ. The CDR3 consists of 17 residues. CDR3: CASSQDPSGRGSDTQYF.

The chain has TRBV5-1 and TRBJ2-5. Germline loops: CDR1 SGHRS, CDR2 YFSETQ. This CDR3 has 15 residues. CDR3 residues: CASSLTLTPGETQYF.

The J gene is TRBJ2-1, the V gene TRBV15; with no DNA, the TCRdb D assignment of TRBD1 cannot be verified. CDR3 length equals 15 residues. Germline lookup yields CDR1 LNHNV and CDR2 YYDKDF (reference sequence). This chain's CDR3 is CATSSPSYSYNEQFF. Full variable domain (outside the CDR3, taken from reference TRBV15 and TRBJ2-1): DAMVIQNPRYQVTQFGKPVTLSCSQTLNHNVMYWYQQKSSQAPKLLFHYYDKDFNNEADTPDNFQSRRPNTSFCFLDIRSPGLGDTAMYLCATSSPSYSYNEQFFGPGTRLTVL.

The V and J genes are TRBV5-1 and TRBJ2-2. Germline assignment: CDR1 SGHRS and CDR2 YFSETQ. The CDR3 is made up of 12 amino acids. The CDR3 reads CASSPVVEELFF.

The chain has TRBV7-9 and TRBJ2-1; TCRdb designates TRBD2, a call that cannot be tested without DNA. The V gene's germline CDR1 is SEHNR and CDR2 FQNEAQ (reference sequence). CDR3 length equals 17 residues. This chain's CDR3 is CASSHTPGGLAFNEQFF.

The chain couples TRBV12-3 or TRBV12-4 to TRBJ1-5; the D call of TRBD1 rests on TCRdb alone, since no DNA is present to check it. The CDR3 is made up of 14 amino acids. This CDR3 is CASSARGADQPQHF.

The J gene is TRBJ2-3, the V gene TRBV20-1; TCRdb lists TRBD2, though no DNA is available to test this call. Looked up from germline, CDR1 is DFQATT and CDR2 is SNEGSKA (reference sequence). The CDR3 runs to 15 residues. The CDR3 is CSARVGTGVDGTQYF.

The chain employs TRBV7-9 and TRBJ2-5; TCRdb calls TRBD2, which cannot be checked without DNA. This CDR3 spans 15 amino acids. Germline CDR1 and CDR2: SEHNR and FQNEAQ (reference sequence). The CDR3 spells CASSTGLAAQETQYF.